This passage covers 20 T cell receptor beta chains from one sample sequenced in a study of blood T cell repertoires in COVID-19. Measured with immunoSEQ multiplex PCR; TCRdb has only the in-frame clones, and not every one. The sample records about 260,000 clones, approximately 88% being singletons. Sequenced sample: peripheral blood. The receptors here all came from a human donor in a cohort sampled during active COVID-19.

The rearrangement joins TRBV6-1 to TRBJ1-5; tentatively, D is TRBD1 (5 bases). This CDR3 region has 14 residues. Trimming pared 3 bases from V and 0 bases from J, leaving 6 bases between. Germline values: CDR1 MNHNS, CDR2 SASEGT. The CDR3 region has the DNA TGTGCCAGCAGTGACAGGGATAGCAATCAGCCCCAGCATTTT. Translating gives CASSDRDSNQPQHF.

The chain uses TRBV19 and TRBJ2-7; TRBD1 matches at 8 bases. The CDR3 length is 17 residues. The V segment lost 3 bases and the J segment 2 bases; nucleotides outside the gene matches: 12. From germline, CDR1 is LNHDA and CDR2 SQIVND (reference sequence). CDR3 region: CASSILRGGTGTYEQYF. For the CDR3, the DNA is TGTGCCAGTAGTATTCTTCGCGGCGGGACAGGAACCTACGAGCAGTACTTC.

The chain carries TRBV7-8 and TRBJ2-7; D not resolved. The V end lost 5 bases, the J end lost 7 bases, and 9 bases lay between the germline ends. Germline V lookup: CDR1 SGHVS, CDR2 FQNEAQ. The CDR3 contains 11 residues. The chain's CDR3 is CASSRTLEQYF. The CDR3 DNA is TGTGCCAGCAGCCGCACTTTGGAGCAGTACTTC. Using reference TRBV7-8 and TRBJ2-7 for the parts outside the CDR3, the full variable domain is GAGVSQSPRYKVAKRGQDVALRCDPISGHVSLFWYQQALGQGPEFLTYFQNEAQLDKSGLPSDRFFAERPEGSVSTLKIQRTQQEDSAVYLCASSRTLEQYFGPGTRLTVT.

The chain employs TRBV7-2 and TRBJ1-3, with 7 bases fitting TRBD1. J gave up 4 bases and V 8 bases, and 8 bases lay outside the gene matches. CDR1 SGHTA and CDR2 FQGNSA come from the germline V gene. The CDR3 is 14 residues long. The CDR3: CASAGGAAGNTIYF. CDR3 sequence (DNA): TGTGCCAGCGCAGGGGGAGCAGCCGGAAACACCATATATTTT.

The gene calls are TRBV6-2 or TRBV6-3 and TRBJ2-1, with D possibly TRBD2 on 5 matching bases. CDR3 size: 16 residues. Per the germline V gene, CDR1 is MNHEY and CDR2 is SVGEGT. Trimming removed 2 bases at V and 4 bases at J, with 15 bases between. The CDR3 DNA sequence: TGTGCCAGCAGTTACCCGATGGGGAGAGGTTACAATGAGCAGTTCTTC. Translating gives CASSYPMGRGYNEQFF.

The chain joins TRBV19 to TRBJ1-3; D is unresolved. CDR3 length equals 16 residues. Per germline, CDR1 LNHDA and CDR2 SQIVND (reference sequence). With 7 bases removed from V and 9 bases from J, the gap between germline ends came to 25 bases. The DNA of the CDR3 is TGTGCCAGTACTAATCTCTGGACCGTAAACGGGAGCACCATATATTTT. Translated: CASTNLWTVNGSTIYF.

The chain recombines TRBV5-4 with TRBJ2-7; tentatively, D is TRBD1 (8 bases). Germline V CDR1 and CDR2: SGHNT, YYREEE (reference sequence). There are 16 residues in the CDR3. V was pared by 3 bases and J by 7 bases, with 23 bases between. CDR3 DNA sequence: TGTGCCAGCAGCTGGGGAGGGGGACAGGCCTTCGGTGAGCAGTACTTC. Protein: CASSWGGGQAFGEQYF.

The chain links TRBV2 to TRBJ2-7, with a weak D call TRBD2 (5 bases). The germline V gene has CDR1 SNHLY and CDR2 FYNNEI. Trimming took off 6 bases at V and 1 base at J, with 16 bases between the two ends. This CDR3 has 15 residues. In DNA, the CDR3 is TGTGCCAGCAGCCTTGTTTGGGAGCGATCCTACGAGCAGTACTTC. This codes for CASSLVWERSYEQYF.

The J gene is TRBJ2-7, the V gene TRBV10-1; D possibly corresponds to TRBD1 (6 bases). With 6 bases removed from V and 1 base from J, the gap between germline ends came to 10 bases. Per the germline V gene, CDR1 is WNHNN and CDR2 is SYGVQD (reference sequence). The length of the CDR3 is 13 residues. The CDR3: CASRPDRSYEQYF. The CDR3 nucleotides read TGCGCCAGCAGGCCCGACAGGTCCTACGAGCAGTACTTC.

This rearrangement joins TRBV7-2 to TRBJ1-6; unclear D gene. The germline V gene encodes CDR1 SGHTA and CDR2 FQGNSA. Trimming cost V 4 bases and J 10 bases, with 17 bases left between them. The CDR3 contains 15 residues. The CDR3 nucleotides read TGTGCCAGCAGCTCGTGGTCCCCGGAGTCGTCACCCCTCCACTTT. This translates into CASSSWSPESSPLHF.

This clone was seen only once. The chain links TRBV3-1 (or the pseudogene TRBV3-2) to TRBJ1-2; TRBD1 agrees at 12 bases. CDR1 is LGHDT, CDR2 YNNKEL, per germline (reference sequence). This CDR3 spans 17 amino acids. J was trimmed by 4 bases and V by 5 bases; bases with no gene match: 11. CDR3 coding DNA: TGTGCCAGCAGCTCCGGGACAGGGGGCTTCACGGGCTATGGCTACACCTTC. This gives the protein CASSSGTGGFTGYGYTF.

This clone was seen just once. The chain employs TRBV28 and TRBJ2-7; 9 nucleotides line up with TRBD1. The germline CDR1 and CDR2 sequences are MDHEN and SYDVKM. The CDR3 is 16 amino acids. V was clipped by 9 bases and J by 3 bases; unmatched bases: 15. CDR3 nucleotides: TGTGCCAGTCAGAACCCGGCGGGGGACAGGGACTACGAGCAGTACTTC. Protein: CASQNPAGDRDYEQYF.

This clone was observed once. The V call is TRBV9, the J call TRBJ1-1; TRBD1 matches at 9 bases. The ends lost 3 bases at V and 4 bases at J; junction bases unmatched: 7. CDR1 and CDR2 from the germline V gene are SGDLS and YYNGEE. The CDR3 sequence is 15 residues long. The CDR3 protein is CASSARDRVGTEAFF. The CDR3 DNA reads TGTGCCAGCAGCGCCAGGGACAGGGTGGGCACTGAAGCTTTCTTT.

In nucleotides, the CDR3 is TGTGCCAGCATACCCCCAGGCCGGCAGGAGCCCCAGCATTTT. Its protein is CASIPPGRQEPQHF. The V gene is TRBV6-5, the J gene TRBJ1-5; D gene unclear. CDR3 length equals 14 residues. CDR1 is MNHEY, CDR2 SVGAGI, per germline. V lost 7 bases, J lost 8 bases, and 18 bases lay in between.

The chain is built from TRBV6-2 or TRBV6-3 and TRBJ1-2; D is undetermined. The CDR3 extends over 13 amino acids. Germline-derived CDR1 and CDR2 are MNHEY and SVGEGT. Trimming took 0 bases from V and 8 from J, leaving 10 bases between them. CDR3 residues: CASSYSIGIGYTF. DNA of the CDR3: TGTGCCAGCAGTTACTCGATCGGGATAGGCTACACCTTC.

This chain uses TRBV4-3 with TRBJ2-2, with D tentatively TRBD2 (6 bases). The CDR3 consists of 14 residues. V lost 0 bases to trimming and J lost 9 bases, with 11 bases between them. Germline values: CDR1 LGHNA, CDR2 YSLEER. CDR3 sequence (DNA): TGCGCCAGCAGCCAAGATCTCAGGACTAGGGAGCTGTTTTTT. Protein sequence: CASSQDLRTRELFF.

The table lists this clone with a count of one. The genes are TRBV7-8 and TRBJ2-7; 7 positions agree with TRBD1. CDR1 and CDR2 from the germline V gene are SGHVS and FQNEAQ. This CDR3 comprises 13 residues. Trimming took 3 bases from V and 5 from J; bases not matched to a gene: 4. The CDR3: CASSFTGVDEQYF. In DNA, the CDR3 is TGTGCCAGCAGCTTTACAGGGGTCGACGAGCAGTACTTC.

The chain combines TRBV10-3 with TRBJ2-7; 14 nucleotides align to TRBD2. This CDR3 spans 14 amino acids. The ends lost 8 bases at V and 7 bases at J; junction bases unmatched: 7. Germline V gene sequence: CDR1 ENHRY, CDR2 SYGVKD. The CDR3 coding sequence is TGTGCCATCGGCGGACTAGCGGGAGGTGGTGAGCAGTACTTC. It encodes CAIGGLAGGGEQYF.

The CDR3 loop reads CASSEPGTGFYEQYF. For the CDR3, the DNA is TGTGCCAGCAGTGAGCCCGGGACAGGGTTTTACGAGCAGTACTTC. This sequence joins TRBV6-1 and TRBJ2-7; 9 nucleotides agree with TRBD1. With 3 bases clipped from V and 4 bases from J, the junction kept 7 bases outside the gene matches. The CDR3 extends over 15 amino acids. Germline CDR1 MNHNS, CDR2 SASEGT.

The chain has TRBV9 and TRBJ1-3; 7 nucleotides match TRBD1. Germline V CDR1 and CDR2: SGDLS, YYNGEE. Losses at the gene ends were 3 bases for V and 0 bases for J; bases not matched to a gene: 9. This CDR3 contains 17 residues. The DNA of the CDR3 is TGTGCCAGCAGCGCAATACAGGGGCCAAGCTCTGGAAACACCATATATTTT. Its translation: CASSAIQGPSSGNTIYF.